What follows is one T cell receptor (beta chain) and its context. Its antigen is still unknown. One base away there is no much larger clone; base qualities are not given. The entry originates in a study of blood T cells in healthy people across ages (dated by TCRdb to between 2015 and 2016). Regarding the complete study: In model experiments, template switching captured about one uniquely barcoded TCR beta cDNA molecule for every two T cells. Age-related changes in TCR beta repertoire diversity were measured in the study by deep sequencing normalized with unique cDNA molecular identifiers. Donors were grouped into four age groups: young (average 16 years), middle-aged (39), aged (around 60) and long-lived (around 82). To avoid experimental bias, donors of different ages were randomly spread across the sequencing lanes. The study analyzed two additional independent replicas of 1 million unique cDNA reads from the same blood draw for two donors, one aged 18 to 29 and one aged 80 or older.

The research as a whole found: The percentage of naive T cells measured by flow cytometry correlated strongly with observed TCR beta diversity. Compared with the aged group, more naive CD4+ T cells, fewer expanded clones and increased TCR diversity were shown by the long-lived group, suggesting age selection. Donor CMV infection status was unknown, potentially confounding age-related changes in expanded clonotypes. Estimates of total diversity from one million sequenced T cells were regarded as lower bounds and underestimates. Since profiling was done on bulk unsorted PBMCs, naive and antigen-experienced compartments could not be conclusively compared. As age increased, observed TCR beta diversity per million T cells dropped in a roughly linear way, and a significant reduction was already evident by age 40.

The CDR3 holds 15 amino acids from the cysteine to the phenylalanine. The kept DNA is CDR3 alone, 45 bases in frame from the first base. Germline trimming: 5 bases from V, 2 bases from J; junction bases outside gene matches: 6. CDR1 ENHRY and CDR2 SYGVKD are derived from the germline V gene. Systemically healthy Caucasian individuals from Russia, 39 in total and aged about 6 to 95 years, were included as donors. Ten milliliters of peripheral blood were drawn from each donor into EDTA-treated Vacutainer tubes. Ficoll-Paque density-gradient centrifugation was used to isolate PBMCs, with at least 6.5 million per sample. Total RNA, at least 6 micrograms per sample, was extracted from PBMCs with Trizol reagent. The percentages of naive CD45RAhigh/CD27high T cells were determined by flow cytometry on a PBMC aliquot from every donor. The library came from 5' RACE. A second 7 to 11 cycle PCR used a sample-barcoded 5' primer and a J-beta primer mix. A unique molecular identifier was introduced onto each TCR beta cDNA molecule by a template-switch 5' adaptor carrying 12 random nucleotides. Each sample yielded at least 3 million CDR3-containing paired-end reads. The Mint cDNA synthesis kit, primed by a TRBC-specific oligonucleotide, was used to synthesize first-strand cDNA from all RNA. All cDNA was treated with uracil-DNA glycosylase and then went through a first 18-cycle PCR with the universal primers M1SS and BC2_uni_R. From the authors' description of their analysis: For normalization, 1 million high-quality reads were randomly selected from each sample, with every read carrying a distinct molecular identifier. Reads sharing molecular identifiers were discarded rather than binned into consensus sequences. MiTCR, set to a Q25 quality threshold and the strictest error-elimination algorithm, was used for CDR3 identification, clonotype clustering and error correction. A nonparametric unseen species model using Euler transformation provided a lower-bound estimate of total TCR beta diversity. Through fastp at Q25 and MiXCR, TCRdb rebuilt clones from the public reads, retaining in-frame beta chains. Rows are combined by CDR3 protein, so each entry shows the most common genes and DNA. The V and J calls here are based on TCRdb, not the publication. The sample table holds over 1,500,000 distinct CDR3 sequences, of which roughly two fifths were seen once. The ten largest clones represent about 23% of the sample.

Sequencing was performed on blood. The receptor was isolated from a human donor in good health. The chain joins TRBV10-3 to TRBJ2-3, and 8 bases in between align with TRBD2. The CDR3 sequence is CAISRGGGNTDTQYF. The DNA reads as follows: TGTGCCATCAGTCGGGGCGGGGGGAACACAGATACGCAGTATTTT.